The clone carrying this TCR beta chain was picked up a small number of times. The antigen is not known. These data belong to a study of response to subunit inactivated influenza vaccine. Study results and limitations: Every seasonal influenza vaccination brings in few new T cells, the authors suggested.

TCRdb redid the calling of the RT-PCR reads with MiXCR, one entry per CDR3 protein. This table has a few hundred thousand distinct CDR3 sequences, less than 15% appearing once. CDR1 and CDR2 (germline): LGHNA, YSLEER. The CDR3 is made up of 17 amino acids. The J segment lost 5 bases and the V segment lost 4 bases, leaving 11 bases of the junction unmatched. Sequenced material: PBMCs from blood, taken 11 to 12 days after vaccination. This chain uses TRBV4-3 with TRBJ2-3, with TRBD2 matching 11 bases. This TCR was recovered from a middle-aged man who received an inactivated influenza vaccine. The CDR3 here is CASSRSPLAGARDTQYF. CDR3 DNA: TGCGCCAGCAGCCGATCACCACTAGCGGGAGCGAGAGATACGCAGTATTTT.